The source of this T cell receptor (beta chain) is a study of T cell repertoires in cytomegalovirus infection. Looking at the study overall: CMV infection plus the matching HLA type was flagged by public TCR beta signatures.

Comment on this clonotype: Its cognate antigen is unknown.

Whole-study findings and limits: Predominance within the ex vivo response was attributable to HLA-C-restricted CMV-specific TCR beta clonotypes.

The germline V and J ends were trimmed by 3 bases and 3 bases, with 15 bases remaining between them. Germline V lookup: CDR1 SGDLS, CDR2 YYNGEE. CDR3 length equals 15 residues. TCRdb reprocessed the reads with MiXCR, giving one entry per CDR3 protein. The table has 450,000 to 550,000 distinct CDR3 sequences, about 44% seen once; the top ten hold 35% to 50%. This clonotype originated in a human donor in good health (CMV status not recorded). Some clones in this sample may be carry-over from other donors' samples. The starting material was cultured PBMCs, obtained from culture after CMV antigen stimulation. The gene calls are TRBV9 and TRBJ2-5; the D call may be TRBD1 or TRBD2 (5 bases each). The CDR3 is CASSGPGTAKETQYF. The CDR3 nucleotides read TGTGCCAGCAGCGGACCCGGGACCGCTAAAGAGACCCAGTACTTC.